Listed here are 13 T cell receptor beta chains from one sample, sequenced in a study of vaccination and CD4 T cells after COVID-19. These TCRs are of unknown antigen specificity. The treatment here: roughly 10-day PBMC culture with coronavirus spike peptide pools or control peptides (ViraFEST assay). An Oncomine TCR Beta short-read assay was used to sequence the DNA from cultured CD4+ T cells. TCRdb used MiXCR to reprocess the PCR reads, holding one entry per CDR3 protein. Here the sample spans about 17,000 distinct CDR3 sequences, approximately 55% being singletons. Material for sequencing was CD4+ T cells from blood, cultured in vitro. These receptors were collected from a human donor who had recovered from COVID-19.

In its sample, this clonotype was seen once. This chain uses TRBV29-1 with TRBJ2-2; D perhaps matches TRBD1 (6 bases). CDR3 size: 15 residues. The ends were cut back, 5 bases at V and 3 bases at J, with 16 bases in the middle. Germline V gene data show CDR1 as SQVTM and CDR2 as ANQGSEA. In DNA form, the CDR3 reads TGCAGCGTTTCGACAGGTCAGGGCGACACCGGGGAGCTGTTTTTT. It codes for CSVSTGQGDTGELFF.

This clonotype is a singleton in its sample. The V call is TRBV7-8, the J call TRBJ2-3; 7 bases are a match to TRBD1. With V trimmed by 6 bases and J by 0 bases, 6 bases remained unmatched. CDR3 length: 15 amino acids. Germline CDR1 and CDR2: SGHVS and FQNEAQ. The CDR3: CASSLRGLSTDTQYF. As DNA, the CDR3 is TGTGCCAGCAGTCTTAGGGGGCTGAGCACAGATACGCAGTATTTT.

The chain recombines TRBV10-3 with TRBJ2-5; no reliable D call. Germline loops: CDR1 ENHRY, CDR2 SYGVKD. The CDR3 contains 14 residues. Trimming removed 0 bases at V and 3 bases at J, with 8 bases between. The CDR3 nucleotides are TGTGCCATCAGTGAGTCGATACGGAAAGAGACCCAGTACTTC. This codes for CAISESIRKETQYF.

The rearrangement uses TRBV29-1 and TRBJ1-5; TRBD1 might be the D (6 bases). The CDR3 is made up of 15 amino acids. V gave up 7 bases and J gave up 0 bases, with 16 bases separating them. Per the germline V gene, CDR1 is SQVTM and CDR2 is ANQGSEA. The CDR3 nucleotides read TGCAGCGCCCGTCAGGGACACAATAGCAATCAGCCCCAGCATTTT. Its translation is CSARQGHNSNQPQHF. The full variable domain, in which reference TRBV29-1 and TRBJ1-5 provide the parts outside the CDR3, is SAVISQKPSRDICQRGTSLTIQCQVDSQVTMMFWYRQQPGQSLTLIATANQGSEATYESGFVIDKFPISRPNLTFSTLTVSNMSPEDSSIYLCSARQGHNSNQPQHFGDGTRLSIL.

This sequence joins TRBV3-1 and TRBJ1-2, with TRBD1 matching 8 bases. Germline values: CDR1 LGHDT, CDR2 YNNKEL (reference sequence). This CDR3 region has 14 residues. The V gene end was trimmed by 3 bases and the J gene end by 4 bases; junction bases not matched to a gene: 4. CDR3 region: CASSHAGTGYGYTF. CDR3 bases: TGTGCCAGCAGCCATGCCGGGACAGGCTATGGCTACACCTTC.

The chain uses TRBV2 and TRBJ2-7; D remains ambiguous. The V gene lost 5 bases and the J gene lost 2 bases, with 7 bases spanning the gap. The length of the CDR3 is 12 residues. Germline V lookup: CDR1 SNHLY, CDR2 FYNNEI. CDR3 region: CASSLVTYEQYF. The CDR3, as DNA: TGTGCCAGCAGTTTGGTTACCTACGAGCAGTACTTC.

V and J are TRBV28 and TRBJ2-7; 10 bases map to TRBD1. CDR3 length equals 16 residues. Looked up from germline, CDR1 is MDHEN and CDR2 is SYDVKM. J gave up 3 bases and V 2 bases, and 7 bases lay outside the gene matches. The CDR3 nucleotides are TGTGCCAGCAGTTTAGGAGACGGGACAGGGGTCTACGAGCAGTACTTC. Protein product: CASSLGDGTGVYEQYF.

The J gene is TRBJ2-1, the V gene TRBV5-1; 7 bases line up with TRBD1. CDR1 and CDR2 (germline): SGHRS, YFSETQ. J lost 4 bases, V lost 3 bases, and 10 bases had no gene match. CDR3 length equals 16 residues. CDR3 DNA: TGCGCCAGCAGCTCTGCGGACAGGCGACGATACAATGAGCAGTTCTTC. Residues: CASSSADRRRYNEQFF.

The rearrangement links TRBV6-2 or TRBV6-3 to TRBJ2-2; tentative D call: TRBD2 (5 bases). The germline V gene has CDR1 MNHEY and CDR2 SVGEGT. Trimming left V 5 bases short and J 6 bases short, with 10 bases between. This CDR3 comprises 13 residues. The chain's CDR3 is CASSDYNPGELFF. The CDR3 nucleotides read TGTGCCAGCAGTGACTATAATCCCGGGGAGCTGTTTTTT.

This chain joins TRBV7-3 and TRBJ2-3; D not resolved. The CDR3 runs 14 residues. Deletions cut 5 bases from V and 2 bases from J, with 11 bases between. Germline loops: CDR1 SGHTA, CDR2 FQGTGA. In DNA, the CDR3 is TGTGCCAGCAGCCCTCGGCCGGACACAGATACGCAGTATTTT. It translates to CASSPRPDTDTQYF.

The gene calls are TRBV4-2 and TRBJ2-3, with D tentatively TRBD1 (6 bases). Germline CDR1 and CDR2: LGHNA and YNFKEQ. CDR3 size: 16 residues. V lost 3 bases to trimming and J lost 1 base, with 14 bases between them. CDR3 amino acids: CASSQVQGLGTDTQYF. The CDR3 nucleotides are TGTGCCAGCAGCCAGGTTCAGGGGCTTGGCACAGATACGCAGTATTTT.

This sequence joins TRBV10-3 and TRBJ1-5; no reliable D call. This CDR3 region has 15 residues. CDR1 and CDR2 (germline): ENHRY, SYGVKD. The germline V and J ends were trimmed by 2 bases and 4 bases, with 12 bases remaining between them. The CDR3, as DNA: TGTGCCATCAGTGAGATAGGGCCTAATAATCAGCCCCAGCATTTT. It translates to CAISEIGPNNQPQHF.

The V and J genes are TRBV10-1 and TRBJ2-7; TRBD1 aligns across 8 bases. Trimming cost V 0 bases and J 4 bases; bases outside gene matches: 2. Per germline, CDR1 WNHNN and CDR2 SYGVQD (reference sequence). This CDR3 spans 14 amino acids. CDR3 sequence (DNA): TGCGCCAGCAGTGAGTCTTACAGGGGGTACGAGCAGTACTTC. As protein: CASSESYRGYEQYF.